The T cell receptor beta chain under discussion was sequenced for a study of OX40 agonist ivuxolimab in advanced cancers. This table comes from immunoSEQ multiplex PCR, and its TCRdb copy is limited to in-frame clones, with some not included. The repertoire holds approximately 35,000 clones, roughly 81% seen once, with approximately 22% in the top ten. The CDR3 runs to 15 residues. V lost 3 bases, J lost 0 bases, and 11 bases lay in between. Per the germline V gene, CDR1 is MDHEN and CDR2 is SYDVKM. This chain uses TRBV28 with TRBJ1-1; weak D call: TRBD1 (5 bases). Material: CD4+ or CD8+ T cells sorted from blood, obtained in a trial of the OX40 agonist ivuxolimab. This receptor was obtained from an adult with an advanced solid tumor such as melanoma, head and neck, liver or kidney cancer. Written as DNA, the CDR3 is TGTGCCAGCAGTTTCCCGGGAGGGGTGAACACTGAAGCTTTCTTT. As protein: CASSFPGGVNTEAFF. Combining the CDR3 with reference TRBV28 and TRBJ1-1 gives the whole variable domain DVKVTQSSRYLVKRTGEKVFLECVQDMDHENMFWYRQDPGLGLRLIYFSYDVKMKEKGDIPEGYSVSREKKERFSLILESASTNQTSMYLCASSFPGGVNTEAFFGQGTRLTVV.